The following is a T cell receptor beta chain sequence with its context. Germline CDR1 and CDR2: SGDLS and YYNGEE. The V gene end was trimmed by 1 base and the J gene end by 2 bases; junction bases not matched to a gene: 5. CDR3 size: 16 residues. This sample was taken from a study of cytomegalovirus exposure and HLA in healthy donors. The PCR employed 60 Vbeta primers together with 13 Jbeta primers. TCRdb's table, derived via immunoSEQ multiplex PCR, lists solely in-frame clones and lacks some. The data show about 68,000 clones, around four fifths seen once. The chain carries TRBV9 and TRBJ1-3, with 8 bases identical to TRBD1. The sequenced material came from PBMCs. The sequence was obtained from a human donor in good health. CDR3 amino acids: CASSVRPTGAGNTIYF. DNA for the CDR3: TGTGCCAGCAGCGTAAGACCGACAGGGGCTGGAAACACCATATATTTT.